The 16 T cell receptor beta chains reported below all come from one sample, sequenced in a study of neurological immune-mediated disorders. A single record per CDR3 protein comes from TCRdb applying MiXCR to the 5' RACE reads. The sample holds about 28,000 distinct CDR3 sequences, approximately 6.6% seen once. Source material: PBMCs. The receptors derive from a woman between 50 and 59 years old in good health.

There are a few counts of this clonotype. The chain has TRBV5-5 and TRBJ2-7, with D perhaps matching TRBD1 (6 bases). Trimming removed 1 base at V and 0 bases at J, with 11 bases between. CDR3 length: 15 amino acids. From germline, CDR1 is SGHKS and CDR2 YYEKEE (reference sequence). CDR3 amino acids: CASSLTADSSYEQYF. CDR3 DNA: TGTGCCAGCAGCTTGACCGCGGACAGCTCCTACGAGCAGTACTTC.

This clonotype was seen many times. The chain uses TRBV5-1 and TRBJ2-7, with D perhaps being TRBD1 or TRBD2 (5 bases each). Germline CDR1 is SGHRS and CDR2 is YFSETQ. The CDR3 length is 14 residues. The V gene lost 4 bases and the J gene lost 7 bases, with 18 bases spanning the gap. This CDR3 reads CASSTRGGAGEQYF. DNA for the CDR3: TGCGCCAGCAGCACCCGGGGTGGAGCAGGGGAGCAGTACTTC.

This clonotype was recorded a few times. V and J are TRBV24-1 and TRBJ2-3; unclear D gene. The germline V and J ends were trimmed by 2 bases and 6 bases, with 14 bases remaining between them. The CDR3 consists of 15 residues. Looked up from germline, CDR1 is KGHDR and CDR2 is SFDVKD. The CDR3 sequence is CATSDSRAPTDTQYF. CDR3 nucleotides: TGTGCCACCAGTGATTCTCGGGCGCCCACGGATACGCAGTATTTT.

This clonotype came up many times. CDR3 protein: CASSSLPGLAYEQYF. CDR3 nucleotide sequence: TGTGCCAGCAGCTCGCTACCGGGACTAGCCTACGAGCAGTACTTC. V gene TRBV7-2 combines with J gene TRBJ2-7, with 8 bases lining up with TRBD2. CDR1 and CDR2 from the germline V gene are SGHTA and FQGNSA. This CDR3 is built from 15 residues. V shed 4 bases, J shed 2 bases, and the junction held 7 bases outside the gene matches.

Ten or more counts support this clonotype. This chain uses TRBV7-9 with TRBJ1-1; no firm D call. This CDR3 comprises 12 residues. Germline loops: CDR1 SEHNR, CDR2 FQNEAQ (reference sequence). V gave up 7 bases and J gave up 6 bases, with 12 bases separating them. The chain's CDR3 is CASNEQTSEAFF. The CDR3 DNA sequence: TGTGCCAGCAACGAACAGACCTCTGAAGCTTTCTTT.

This clonotype was detected many times. The V and J genes are TRBV27 and TRBJ2-2; D gene uncertain. CDR1 and CDR2 from the germline V gene are MNHEY and SMNVEV (reference sequence). This CDR3 spans 16 amino acids. V dropped 6 bases and J dropped 7 bases, with 21 bases sitting between them. This chain's CDR3 is CASSLSPTNFSGELFF. The DNA of the CDR3 is TGTGCCAGCAGCCTGAGCCCGACAAACTTTAGCGGGGAGCTGTTTTTT.

The chain employs TRBV29-1 and TRBJ1-2, with 8 bases matching TRBD1. CDR1 is SQVTM and CDR2 is ANQGSEA in the germline V gene. The J segment lost 4 bases and the V segment lost 4 bases, leaving 14 bases of the junction unmatched. This CDR3 is 16 amino acids long. DNA of the CDR3: TGCAGCGTTGGGTCCCCAGGTGGACAGGGCCTCTATGGCTACACCTTC. It encodes CSVGSPGGQGLYGYTF.

This clonotype has a count of ten or more. The rearrangement joins TRBV10-3 to TRBJ1-2; perhaps TRBD1 as D (6 bases). The CDR3 has 14 residues. Germline loops: CDR1 ENHRY, CDR2 SYGVKD. Trimming removed 0 bases from V and 7 bases from J, with 12 bases in between. This chain's CDR3 is CAISESLRGGGYTF. For the CDR3, the DNA is TGTGCCATCAGTGAGTCCCTTCGAGGGGGTGGCTACACCTTC.

This clonotype was counted many times. The chain combines TRBV9 with TRBJ1-6, with D unresolved. Germline V lookup: CDR1 SGDLS, CDR2 YYNGEE. The CDR3 runs to 16 residues. The ends were cut back, 0 bases at V and 0 bases at J, with 7 bases in the middle. The DNA of the CDR3 is TGTGCCAGCAGCGTAGAACCTACCTCCTATAATTCACCCCTCCACTTT. Protein sequence: CASSVEPTSYNSPLHF. Filled out from reference TRBV9 and TRBJ1-6, the complete variable domain reads DSGVTQTPKHLITATGQRVTLRCSPRSGDLSVYWYQQSLDQGLQFLIQYYNGEERAKGNILERFSAQQFPDLHSELNLSSLELGDSALYFCASSVEPTSYNSPLHFGNGTRLTVT.

There are many counts of this clonotype. This sequence joins TRBV6-5 and TRBJ1-6; D uncertain. This CDR3 region has 16 residues. CDR1 and CDR2 from the germline V gene are MNHEY and SVGAGI. V was pared by 2 bases and J by 2 bases, with 10 bases between. The CDR3 DNA sequence: TGTGCCAGCAGTTACGACACAGCCCCCTATAATTCACCCCTCCACTTT. As protein: CASSYDTAPYNSPLHF.

This clonotype has ten or more counts. The CDR3 region is CASSLIQATDYGYTF. The CDR3 region has the DNA TGCGCCAGCAGCTTGATCCAGGCCACCGACTATGGCTACACCTTC. The J gene is TRBJ1-2, the V gene TRBV5-1, with D uncertain. The CDR3 length is 15 residues. The germline V gene encodes CDR1 SGHRS and CDR2 YFSETQ. Deletions cut 1 base from V and 3 bases from J, with 13 bases between.

This clonotype was picked up many times. The J gene is TRBJ2-1, the V gene TRBV9, with D possibly TRBD2 on 6 matching bases. V was cut by 0 bases and J by 7 bases, with 20 bases left in between. The CDR3 loop spans 17 amino acids. Germline assignment: CDR1 SGDLS and CDR2 YYNGEE. The CDR3 DNA sequence: TGTGCCAGCAGCGTAGCTCCTGAGTCGATTCGGGGGAATGAGCAGTTCTTC. The encoded protein is CASSVAPESIRGNEQFF.

This clonotype was seen repeatedly, ten times or more. This sequence joins TRBV29-1 and TRBJ2-1; TRBD1 might be the D (6 bases). Trimming cost V 6 bases and J 7 bases, with 16 bases left between them. Germline V gene data show CDR1 as SQVTM and CDR2 as ANQGSEA. The CDR3 sequence is 13 residues long. The DNA of the CDR3 is TGCAGCGTACAACAGGGTGGTTCGAATGAGCAGTTCTTC. Protein sequence: CSVQQGGSNEQFF.

This clonotype came up many times. This sequence joins TRBV5-1 and TRBJ1-1; D call uncertain. Germline CDR1 SGHRS, CDR2 YFSETQ. V was pared by 0 bases and J by 0 bases, with 15 bases between. The CDR3 runs to 17 residues. CDR3 region: CASSLGRMGKMNTEAFF. DNA for the CDR3: TGCGCCAGCAGCTTGGGAAGAATGGGAAAAATGAACACTGAAGCTTTCTTT.

This clonotype was recorded at least ten times. The CDR3 here is CSAKSSGDSTDTQYF. The CDR3 DNA is TGCAGTGCTAAGTCTAGCGGGGACTCCACAGATACGCAGTATTTT. V gene TRBV20-1 combines with J gene TRBJ2-3; 9 nucleotides line up with TRBD2. The CDR3 runs 15 residues. Germline CDR1 reads DFQATT; CDR2 reads SNEGSKA (reference sequence). Germline trimming cut 4 bases from V and 2 bases from J; bases unmatched to any gene: 7.

This clonotype was counted ten times or more. The chain uses TRBV20-1 and TRBJ2-7; 9 bases align to TRBD1. Germline loops: CDR1 DFQATT, CDR2 SNEGSKA (reference sequence). Trimming removed 0 bases from V and 5 bases from J; junction bases left unmatched: 8. This CDR3 is built from 15 residues. CDR3 DNA: TGCAGTGCTAGAGACCGAACAGGGGGCGAGAACGAGCAGTACTTC. Amino acids: CSARDRTGGENEQYF.